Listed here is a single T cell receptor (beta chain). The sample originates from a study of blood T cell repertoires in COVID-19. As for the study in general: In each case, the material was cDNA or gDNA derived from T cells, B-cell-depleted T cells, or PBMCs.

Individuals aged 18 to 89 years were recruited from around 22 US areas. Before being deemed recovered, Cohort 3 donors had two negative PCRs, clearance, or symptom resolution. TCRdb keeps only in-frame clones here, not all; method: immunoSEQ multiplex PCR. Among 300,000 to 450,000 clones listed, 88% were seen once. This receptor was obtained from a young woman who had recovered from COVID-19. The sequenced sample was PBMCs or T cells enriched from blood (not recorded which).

Here the CDR3 DNA reads TGTGCCAGCAGCTTAGGGAGGAAGGGTCCTAATGAAAAACTGTTTTTT. This encodes CASSLGRKGPNEKLFF. The chain combines TRBV11-2 with TRBJ1-4; D remains ambiguous. Between the trimmed V and J ends, which lost 1 base and 3 bases, there was a span of 12 bases. Germline CDR1 and CDR2: SGHAT and FQNNGV. There are 16 residues in the CDR3.